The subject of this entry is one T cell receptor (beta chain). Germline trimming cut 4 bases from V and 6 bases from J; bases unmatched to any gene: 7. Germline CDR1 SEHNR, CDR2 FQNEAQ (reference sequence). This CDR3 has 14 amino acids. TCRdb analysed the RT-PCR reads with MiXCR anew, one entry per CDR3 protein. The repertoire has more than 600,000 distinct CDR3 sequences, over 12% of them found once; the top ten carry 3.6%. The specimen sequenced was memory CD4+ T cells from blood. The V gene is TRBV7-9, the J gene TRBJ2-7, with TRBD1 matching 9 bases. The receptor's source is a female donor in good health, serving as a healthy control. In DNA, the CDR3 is TGTGCCAGCAGCTCCTCAGGACAGGGGCGCGAGCAGTACTTC. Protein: CASSSSGQGREQYF. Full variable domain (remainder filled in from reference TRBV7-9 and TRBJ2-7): DTGVSQNPRHKITKRGQNVTFRCDPISEHNRLYWYRQTLGQGPEFLTYFQNEAQLEKSRLLSDRFSAERPKGSFSTLEIQRTEQGDSAMYLCASSSSGQGREQYFGPGTRLTVT.